Listed below are T cell receptor beta chains from one sample, sequenced in a study of blood T cell repertoires in COVID-19. Measured with immunoSEQ multiplex PCR; TCRdb has only the in-frame clones, and not every one. The data hold 80,000 to 100,000 clones, with less than 85% observed a single time. Material for sequencing was peripheral blood. These receptors all stem from a woman aged 70-85 years with acute or convalescent COVID-19. Each CDR3 is given with its conserved first and last residue. D genes are given only for firm matches. Size values are once, few and many counts, or a class for expanded clones, and some rows have none.

size	V	J	D	CDR3	DNA
few	TRBV7-2	TRBJ2-7	TRBD2	CASSLVVGLAGSYEQYF	TGTGCCAGCAGCTTAGTGGTGGGACTAGCGGGCTCCTACGAGCAGTACTTC
.	TRBV4-2	TRBJ2-5	TRBD2	CASSQGLGLAGETQYF	TGTGCCAGCAGCCAAGGTCTGGGACTAGCAGGAGAGACCCAGTACTTC
.	TRBV27	TRBJ2-1	.	CASSHLPTASYNEQFF	TGTGCCAGCAGTCACCTACCGACAGCCTCCTACAATGAGCAGTTCTTC
.	TRBV5-1	TRBJ2-2	TRBD1	CASSLPTSPGQGAVTGELFF	TGCGCCAGCAGCTTGCCAACCAGTCCGGGACAGGGGGCAGTCACCGGGGAGCTGTTTTTT
.	TRBV5-8	TRBJ2-5	.	CASSLGVGRRETQYF	TGTGCCAGCAGCTTGGGAGTGGGGCGCAGGGAGACCCAGTACTTC
.	TRBV4-1	TRBJ2-1	TRBD2	CASRVVAGPNEQFF	TGCGCCAGCAGGGTAGTAGCGGGACCCAATGAGCAGTTCTTC
.	TRBV13	TRBJ1-1	.	CASSPTGGNTEAFF	TGTGCCAGCAGCCCCACTGGAGGGAACACTGAAGCTTTCTTT
.	TRBV20-1	TRBJ2-5	TRBD2	CSASATSGRGETQYF	TGCAGTGCTAGTGCTACTAGCGGGAGGGGAGAGACCCAGTACTTC
once	TRBV3-1/TRBV3-2	TRBJ2-7	TRBD2	CASSPGLAGGSYEQYF	TGTGCCAGCAGCCCGGGACTAGCGGGAGGATCCTACGAGCAGTACTTC
.	TRBV2	TRBJ1-3	TRBD1	CASSPRQGLYTGNTIYF	TGTGCCAGCAGCCCCAGACAGGGACTTTATACTGGAAACACCATATATTTT
.	TRBV11-2	TRBJ2-1	.	CASSLTLGGTGNEQFF	TGTGCCAGCAGCTTAACCCTTGGCGGGACGGGGAATGAGCAGTTCTTC
.	TRBV10-3	TRBJ1-2	.	CAISDGVGKADGYTF	TGTGCCATCAGTGACGGGGTGGGGAAGGCTGATGGCTACACCTTC
once	TRBV9	TRBJ2-7	TRBD2	CASSPRLAGGYEQYF	TGTGCCAGCAGCCCTCGACTAGCGGGGGGGTACGAGCAGTACTTC
.	TRBV9	TRBJ2-5	.	CASSVSGQGTQYF	TGTGCCAGCAGCGTGTCAGGGCAGGGGACCCAGTACTTC
.	TRBV5-1	TRBJ2-3	TRBD2	CASSLVPGLAGDTQYF	TGCGCCAGCAGCTTAGTCCCGGGACTAGCGGGAGATACGCAGTATTTT
.	TRBV29-1	TRBJ2-1	TRBD2	CSVRLAVSYNEQFF	TGCAGCGTCCGACTAGCGGTCTCCTACAATGAGCAGTTCTTC
.	TRBV20-1	TRBJ2-7	.	CSAWLLNEQYF	TGCAGTGCTTGGCTGCTGAACGAGCAGTACTTC
.	TRBV28	TRBJ1-2	.	CASSSAGLRSYGYTF	TGTGCCAGCAGTTCGGCAGGGCTCCGTAGCTATGGCTACACCTTC
.	TRBV20-1	TRBJ1-2	.	CSGVGTQGYTF	TGCAGTGGCGTCGGGACACAAGGCTACACCTTC
few	TRBV18	TRBJ2-7	.	CASSPLRGGYEQYF	TGTGCCAGCTCACCACTTAGGGGGGGCTACGAGCAGTACTTC
.	TRBV18	TRBJ2-3	TRBD2	CASSPPTSGRAGRDTQYF	TGTGCCAGCTCACCACCGACTAGCGGGAGGGCCGGAAGAGATACGCAGTATTTT
.	TRBV2	TRBJ1-1	.	CASSEGRPYTEAFF	TGTGCCAGCAGTGAGGGCAGACCTTACACTGAAGCTTTCTTT
.	TRBV7-9	TRBJ2-7	TRBD1	CASSHEVTGGNPYEQYF	TGTGCCAGCAGCCATGAAGTGACAGGGGGTAATCCCTACGAGCAGTACTTC
.	TRBV12-3/TRBV12-4	TRBJ2-5	.	CASRPPSEETQYF	TGTGCCAGCAGACCACCGTCCGAGGAGACCCAGTACTTC
.	TRBV11-2	TRBJ1-1	TRBD1	CASSFGQGTEAFF	TGTGCCAGCAGCTTCGGACAGGGCACTGAAGCTTTCTTT
.	TRBV21-1	TRBJ2-1	.	CASSKEGLGGSVSNEQFF	TGTGCCAGCAGCAAAGAAGGATTGGGCGGGAGTGTTTCAAATGAGCAGTTCTTC
.	TRBV2	TRBJ2-7	TRBD1	CASRGGRGQGAYEQYF	TGTGCCAGCAGGGGCGGAAGAGGACAGGGGGCCTACGAGCAGTACTTC
few	TRBV7-2	TRBJ1-6	.	CASSILQGGSPLHF	TGTGCCAGCAGCATACTACAGGGTGGTTCACCCCTCCACTTT
.	TRBV18	TRBJ2-1	TRBD1	CASSPQGVIVNEQFF	TGTGCCAGCTCACCCCAGGGGGTCATAGTGAATGAGCAGTTCTTC
.	TRBV4-2	TRBJ2-2	.	CASSQTTANTGELFF	TGTGCCAGCAGCCAAACAACAGCGAACACCGGGGAGCTGTTTTTT
.	TRBV2	TRBJ1-5	.	CASSEVGAGNQPQHF	TGTGCCAGCAGTGAAGTGGGAGCGGGCAATCAGCCCCAGCATTTT